The 7 T cell receptor beta chains below all came from one sample that was sequenced in a study of response to subunit inactivated influenza vaccine. TCRdb reanalysed the RT-PCR reads using MiXCR and keeps one entry per CDR3 protein. The sample consists of roughly 710,000 distinct CDR3 sequences, less than 15% of them appearing once. Material: PBMCs from blood, obtained 14 to 15 days before vaccination. The receptors shown here come from a man in his fifties who received an inactivated influenza vaccine.

This clonotype has a handful of counts. V is TRBV12-3 or TRBV12-4 and J is TRBJ2-5; 8 bases are a match to TRBD2. The trim removed 5 bases at V and 4 bases at J, leaving 12 bases unmatched. The CDR3 consists of 16 residues. The CDR3 reads CASSAGLAWISETQYF. In DNA, the CDR3 is TGTGCCAGCAGTGCTGGACTAGCTTGGATATCAGAGACCCAGTACTTC.

The V gene is TRBV7-9, the J gene TRBJ1-6, with 8 nucleotides matching TRBD1. CDR3 length equals 12 residues. CDR1 and CDR2 (germline): SEHNR, FQNEAQ (reference sequence). J lost 9 bases, V lost 5 bases, and 0 bases had no gene match. The CDR3 nucleotides read TGTGCCAGCAGCGACAGGGGTTCACCCCTCCACTTT. Translating gives CASSDRGSPLHF.

A few counts support this clonotype. This chain links TRBV12-3 or TRBV12-4 with TRBJ1-5, with D tentatively TRBD1 (5 bases). This CDR3 is 12 amino acids long. Trimming pared 6 bases from V and 7 bases from J, leaving 10 bases between. In nucleotides, the CDR3 is TGTGCCAGCAGAGGCAGGGAACAGCCCCAGCATTTT. It encodes CASRGREQPQHF.

The V gene is TRBV27, the J gene TRBJ2-3; D might be TRBD2 (5 bases). The germline V and J ends were trimmed by 7 bases and 0 bases, with 23 bases remaining between them. This CDR3 is 18 amino acids long. CDR1 is MNHEY, CDR2 SMNVEV, per germline (reference sequence). The CDR3 coding sequence is TGTGCCAGCATGAGGAGCGGAGGAACCTTTGTTAGCACAGATACGCAGTATTTT. Protein: CASMRSGGTFVSTDTQYF.

A single count supports this clonotype. This chain joins TRBV20-1 and TRBJ2-5, with 8 bases aligning to TRBD2. With 1 base clipped from V and 3 bases from J, the junction kept 4 bases outside the gene matches. CDR3 size: 14 residues. In germline, CDR1 is DFQATT, CDR2 SNEGSKA (reference sequence). CDR3 sequence (DNA): TGCAGTGCTAGAGCGGGAGGGATGAAAGAGACCCAGTACTTC. It encodes CSARAGGMKETQYF.

The chain combines TRBV20-1 with TRBJ1-6; 11 bases map to TRBD1. Trimming at V came to 1 base and at J to 10 bases, leaving 9 bases not matched to a gene. This CDR3 spans 16 amino acids. Germline CDR1 reads DFQATT; CDR2 reads SNEGSKA (reference sequence). The CDR3 spells CSARARDRGNRSPLHF. The CDR3 DNA reads TGCAGTGCTAGAGCTCGGGACAGGGGGAATCGCTCACCCCTCCACTTT.

A remark on this clonotype: A junction boundary mismatches the germline segment, possibly from a read error. The chain carries TRBV20-1 and TRBJ2-1, with 11 positions matching TRBD2. Per the germline V gene, CDR1 is DFQATT and CDR2 is SNEGSKA (reference sequence). The CDR3 runs to 20 residues. This chain's CDR3 is CRARDGGTSGPTGSYNEQFF. CDR3 sequence (DNA): TGCAGAGCTAGAGATGGGGGGACTAGCGGTCCCACGGGCTCCTACAATGAGCAGTTCTTC.